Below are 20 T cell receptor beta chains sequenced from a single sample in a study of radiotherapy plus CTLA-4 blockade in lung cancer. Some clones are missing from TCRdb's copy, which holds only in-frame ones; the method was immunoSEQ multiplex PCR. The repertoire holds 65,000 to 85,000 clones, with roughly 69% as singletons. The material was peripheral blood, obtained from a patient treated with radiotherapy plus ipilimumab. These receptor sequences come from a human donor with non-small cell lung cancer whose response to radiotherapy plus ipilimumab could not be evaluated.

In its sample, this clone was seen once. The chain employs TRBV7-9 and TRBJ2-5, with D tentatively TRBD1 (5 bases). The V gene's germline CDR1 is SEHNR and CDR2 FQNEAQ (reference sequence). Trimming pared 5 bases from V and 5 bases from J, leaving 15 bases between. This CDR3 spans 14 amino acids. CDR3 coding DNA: TGTGCCAGCAGCGGACAAGGGATCTGCGAGACCCAGTACTTC. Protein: CASSGQGICETQYF.

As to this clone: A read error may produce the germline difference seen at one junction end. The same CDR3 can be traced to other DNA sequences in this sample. The CDR3 here is CASSLVVANYGYTF. The CDR3 DNA is TGCGCCAGCAGCTTAGTAGTCGCTAACTATGGCTACACCTTC. The chain couples TRBV7-9 to TRBJ1-2; D unresolved. CDR1 and CDR2 (germline): SEHNR, FQNEAQ (reference sequence). The CDR3 runs to 14 residues.

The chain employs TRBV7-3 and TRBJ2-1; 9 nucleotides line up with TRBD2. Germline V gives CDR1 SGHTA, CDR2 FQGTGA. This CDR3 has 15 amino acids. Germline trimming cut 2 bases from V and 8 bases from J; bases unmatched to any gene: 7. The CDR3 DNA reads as TGTGCCAGCAGCTTACTAGGGACTAGCTGGGATGAGCAGTTCTTC. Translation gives CASSLLGTSWDEQFF.

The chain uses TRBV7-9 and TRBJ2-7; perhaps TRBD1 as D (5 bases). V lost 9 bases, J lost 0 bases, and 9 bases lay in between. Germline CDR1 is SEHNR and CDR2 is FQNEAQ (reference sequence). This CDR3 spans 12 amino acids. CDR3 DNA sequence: TGTGCCAGTGACGACAGCTCCTACGAGCAGTACTTC. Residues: CASDDSSYEQYF.

CDR3 amino acids: CASSPTGGSYEQYF. The CDR3 DNA sequence: TGTGCCAGCTCACCCACAGGGGGGTCCTACGAGCAGTACTTC. The chain carries TRBV18 and TRBJ2-7, with 8 positions matching TRBD1. The CDR3 has 14 amino acids. CDR1 and CDR2 from the germline V gene are KGHSH and LQKENI. Trimming cost V 3 bases and J 1 base; bases outside gene matches: 2.

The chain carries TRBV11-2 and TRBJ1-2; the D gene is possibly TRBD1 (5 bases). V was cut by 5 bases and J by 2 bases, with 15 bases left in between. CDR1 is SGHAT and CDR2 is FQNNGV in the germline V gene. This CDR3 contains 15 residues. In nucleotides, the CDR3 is TGTGCCAGCAGCACTCGCCGGGGGGGAAACTATGGCTACACCTTC. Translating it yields CASSTRRGGNYGYTF.

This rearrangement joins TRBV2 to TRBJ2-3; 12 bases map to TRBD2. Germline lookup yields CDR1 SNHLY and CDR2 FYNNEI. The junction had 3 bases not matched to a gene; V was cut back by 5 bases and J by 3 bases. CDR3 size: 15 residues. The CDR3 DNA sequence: TGTGCCAGCAGTAGACTAGCGGGGGTAACAGATACGCAGTATTTT. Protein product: CASSRLAGVTDTQYF.

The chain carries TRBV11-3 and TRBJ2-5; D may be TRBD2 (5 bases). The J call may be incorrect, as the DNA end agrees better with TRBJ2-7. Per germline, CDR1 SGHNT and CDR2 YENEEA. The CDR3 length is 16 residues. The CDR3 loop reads CASSLVRAATTYEQYF. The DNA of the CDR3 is TGTGCCAGCAGCTTAGTCCGAGCGGCAACTACCTACGAGCAGTACTTC.

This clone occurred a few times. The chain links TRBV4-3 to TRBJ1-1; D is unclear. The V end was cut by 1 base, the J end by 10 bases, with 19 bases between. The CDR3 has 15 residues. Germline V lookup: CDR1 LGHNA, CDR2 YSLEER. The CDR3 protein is CASSQVRGYTVGAFF. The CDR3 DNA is TGCGCCAGCAGCCAAGTGCGGGGATACACTGTTGGAGCTTTCTTT.

The CDR3 coding sequence is TGTGCCAGCAGCCCCTTGGCGGGAGAAGGGAGGGGGTTCGGCACAGATACGCAGTATTTT. Residues: CASSPLAGEGRGFGTDTQYF. The chain has TRBV13 and TRBJ2-3; D is possibly TRBD2 (7 bases). V lost 5 bases and J lost 1, with 28 bases in between. Germline V gene data show CDR1 as PRHDT and CDR2 as FYEKMQ (reference sequence). CDR3 length: 20 residues.

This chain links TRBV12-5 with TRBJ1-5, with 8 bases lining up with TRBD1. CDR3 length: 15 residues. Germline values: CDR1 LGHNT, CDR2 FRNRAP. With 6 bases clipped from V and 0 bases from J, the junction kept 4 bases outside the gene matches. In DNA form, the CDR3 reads TGTGCTAGTGGCCCGGGACAGGCTAGCAATCAGCCCCAGCATTTT. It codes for CASGPGQASNQPQHF.

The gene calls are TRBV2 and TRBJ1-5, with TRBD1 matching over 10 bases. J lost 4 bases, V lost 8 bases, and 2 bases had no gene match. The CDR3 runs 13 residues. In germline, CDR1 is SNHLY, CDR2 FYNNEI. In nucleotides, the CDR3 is TGTGCCAGCTGGGGACAGGGGAATCAGCCCCAGCATTTT. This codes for CASWGQGNQPQHF.

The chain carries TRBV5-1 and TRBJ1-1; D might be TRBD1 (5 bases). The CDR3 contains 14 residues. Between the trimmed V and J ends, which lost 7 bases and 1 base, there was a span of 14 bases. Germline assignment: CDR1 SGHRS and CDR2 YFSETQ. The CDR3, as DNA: TGCGCCAGCGGACCCTCGGACAAGAACACTGAAGCTTTCTTT. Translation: CASGPSDKNTEAFF.

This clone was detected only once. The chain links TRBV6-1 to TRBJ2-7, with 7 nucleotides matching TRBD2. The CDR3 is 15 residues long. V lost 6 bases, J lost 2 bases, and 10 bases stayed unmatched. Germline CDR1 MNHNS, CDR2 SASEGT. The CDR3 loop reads CASRAMTSTTYEQYF. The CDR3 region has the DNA TGTGCCAGCAGGGCGATGACTAGCACCACCTACGAGCAGTACTTC.

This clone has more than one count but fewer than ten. The CDR3, as DNA: TGCGCCAGCAGCTTATACGGGACAGGGTCGGAAGCTTTCTTT. Translation: CASSLYGTGSEAFF. The chain joins TRBV5-1 to TRBJ1-1, with 9 bases identical to TRBD1. CDR1 SGHRS and CDR2 YFSETQ come from the germline V gene. The CDR3 is 14 residues long. Germline trimming cut 2 bases from V and 8 bases from J; bases unmatched to any gene: 7. The entire variable domain, with the rest obtained from reference TRBV5-1 and TRBJ1-1, is as follows: KAGVTQTPRYLIKTRGQQVTLSCSPISGHRSVSWYQQTPGQGLQFLFEYFSETQRNKGNFPGRFSGRQFSNSRSEMNVSTLELGDSALYLCASSLYGTGSEAFFGQGTRLTVV.

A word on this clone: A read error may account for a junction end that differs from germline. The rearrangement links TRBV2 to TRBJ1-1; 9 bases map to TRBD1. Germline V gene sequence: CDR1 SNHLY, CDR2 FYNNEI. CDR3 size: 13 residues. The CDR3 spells CASSGQGNPEAFF. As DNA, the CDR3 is TGTGCCAGCAGCGGACAGGGGAACCCTGAAGCTTTCTTT.

The CDR3 DNA follows: TGTGCCAGCAGCCACGCCTGGAGCGCTGAAGCTTTCTTT. This sequence encodes CASSHAWSAEAFF. The J gene is TRBJ1-1, the V gene TRBV14; D gene uncertain. The V gene lost 3 bases and the J gene lost 6 bases, with 11 bases spanning the gap. The CDR3 has 13 residues. Germline-derived CDR1 and CDR2 are SGHDN and FVKESK.

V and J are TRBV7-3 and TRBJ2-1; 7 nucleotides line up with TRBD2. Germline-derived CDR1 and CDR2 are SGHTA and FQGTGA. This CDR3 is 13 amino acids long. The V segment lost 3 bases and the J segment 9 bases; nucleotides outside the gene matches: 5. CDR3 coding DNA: TGTGCCAGCAGCTTCGGACTAGTCCGTGAGCAGTTCTTC. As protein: CASSFGLVREQFF.

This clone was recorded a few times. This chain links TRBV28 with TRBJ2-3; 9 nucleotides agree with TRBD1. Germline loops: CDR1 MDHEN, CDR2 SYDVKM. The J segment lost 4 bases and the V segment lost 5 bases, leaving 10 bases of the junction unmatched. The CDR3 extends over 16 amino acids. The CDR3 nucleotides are TGTGCCAGCAGTGTTTGGGGGGGACAGGGCGCAGATACGCAGTATTTT. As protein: CASSVWGGQGADTQYF.

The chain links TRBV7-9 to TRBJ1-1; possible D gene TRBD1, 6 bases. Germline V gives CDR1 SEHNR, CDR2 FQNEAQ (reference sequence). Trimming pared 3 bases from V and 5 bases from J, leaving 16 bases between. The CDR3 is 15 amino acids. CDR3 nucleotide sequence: TGTGCCAGCAGCTTGGTCGACAGGAGAGAAACTGAAGCTTTCTTT. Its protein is CASSLVDRRETEAFF.